This record covers a single T cell receptor beta chain. Its antigen remains unknown. Time point meaning: pretreatment peripheral blood. Locally advanced or metastatic urothelial carcinoma was diagnosed in the patients. Sequencing was performed with immunoSEQ multiplex PCR; in TCRdb, only in-frame clones are kept and a portion is missing. The data contain 130,000 or so clones, about four fifths of them singletons. This entry comes from a study of PD-L1 blockade in urothelial cancer. Overall study: It was in 2014 that patients started atezolizumab at 1,200 mg intravenously every 3 weeks. Study-level points and caveats: Below-median pretreatment blood TCR clonality was a predictor of better survival.

This receptor was identified in a middle-aged man with urothelial cancer. This specimen consisted of PBMCs, obtained around atezolizumab (anti-PD-L1) treatment.

The CDR3 loop is CASSYGREDTQYF. The CDR3 region has the DNA TGTGCCAGCAGTTATGGCAGGGAAGATACGCAGTATTTT. The chain uses TRBV7-8 and TRBJ2-3; perhaps TRBD1 as D (5 bases). V lost 6 bases to trimming and J lost 5 bases, with 12 bases between them. The germline V gene has CDR1 SGHVS and CDR2 FQNEAQ. CDR3 size: 13 residues. The whole variable domain, remainder taken from reference TRBV7-8 and TRBJ2-3, is GAGVSQSPRYKVAKRGQDVALRCDPISGHVSLFWYQQALGQGPEFLTYFQNEAQLDKSGLPSDRFFAERPEGSVSTLKIQRTQQEDSAVYLCASSYGREDTQYFGPGTRLTVL.